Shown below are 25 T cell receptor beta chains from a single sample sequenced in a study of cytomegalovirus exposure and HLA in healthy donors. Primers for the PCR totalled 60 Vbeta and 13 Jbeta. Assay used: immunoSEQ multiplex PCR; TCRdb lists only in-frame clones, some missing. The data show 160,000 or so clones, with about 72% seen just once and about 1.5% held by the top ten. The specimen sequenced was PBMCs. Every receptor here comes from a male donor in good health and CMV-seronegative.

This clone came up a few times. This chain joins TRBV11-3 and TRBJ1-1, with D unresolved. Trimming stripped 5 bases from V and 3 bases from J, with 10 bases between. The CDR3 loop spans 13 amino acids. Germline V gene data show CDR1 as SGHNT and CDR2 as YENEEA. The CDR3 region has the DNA TGTGCCAGCAGCGCTACGCGGGACACTGAAGCTTTCTTT. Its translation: CASSATRDTEAFF. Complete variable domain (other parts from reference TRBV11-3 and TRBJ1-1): EAGVVQSPRYKIIEKKQPVAFWCNPISGHNTLYWYLQNLGQGPELLIRYENEEAVDDSQLPKDRFSAERLKGVDSTLKIQPAELGDSAVYLCASSATRDTEAFFGQGTRLTVV.

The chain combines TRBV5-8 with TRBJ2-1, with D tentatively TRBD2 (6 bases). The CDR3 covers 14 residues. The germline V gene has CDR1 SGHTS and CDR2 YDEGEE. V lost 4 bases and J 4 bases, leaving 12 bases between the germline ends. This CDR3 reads CASSGGLTYNEQFF. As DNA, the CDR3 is TGTGCCAGCAGCGGGGGACTTACTTACAATGAGCAGTTCTTC.

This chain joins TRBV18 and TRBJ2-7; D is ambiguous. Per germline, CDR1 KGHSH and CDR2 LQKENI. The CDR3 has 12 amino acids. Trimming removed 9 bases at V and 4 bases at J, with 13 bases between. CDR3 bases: TGTGCCAGTTACGAACAGAAGTACGAGCAGTACTTC. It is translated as CASYEQKYEQYF.

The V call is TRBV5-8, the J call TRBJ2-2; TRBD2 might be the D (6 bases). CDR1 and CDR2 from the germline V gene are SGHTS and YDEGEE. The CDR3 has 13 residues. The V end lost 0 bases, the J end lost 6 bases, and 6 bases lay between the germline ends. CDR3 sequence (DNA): TGTGCCAGCAGCTTGGAGCGGGCCGGGGAGCTGTTTTTT. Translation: CASSLERAGELFF.

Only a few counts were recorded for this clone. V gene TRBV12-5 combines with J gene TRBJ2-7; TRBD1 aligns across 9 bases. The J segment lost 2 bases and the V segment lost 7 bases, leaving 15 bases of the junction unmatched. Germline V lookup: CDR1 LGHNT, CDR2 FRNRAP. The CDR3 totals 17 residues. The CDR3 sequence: CASALGLSDRGAYEQYF. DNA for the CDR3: TGTGCTAGTGCCTTGGGACTCTCGGACAGGGGCGCCTACGAGCAGTACTTC. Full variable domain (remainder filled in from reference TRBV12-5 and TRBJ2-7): DARVTQTPRHKVTEMGQEVTMRCQPILGHNTVFWYRQTMMQGLELLAYFRNRAPLDDSGMPKDRFSAEMPDATLATLKIQPSEPRDSAVYFCASALGLSDRGAYEQYFGPGTRLTVT.

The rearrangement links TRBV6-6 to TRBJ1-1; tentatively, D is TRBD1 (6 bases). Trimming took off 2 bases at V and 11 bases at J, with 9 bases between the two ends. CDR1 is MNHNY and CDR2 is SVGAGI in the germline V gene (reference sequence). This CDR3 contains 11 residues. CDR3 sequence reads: CASSYGGRAFF. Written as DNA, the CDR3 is TGTGCCAGCAGTTACGGGGGCCGGGCTTTCTTT.

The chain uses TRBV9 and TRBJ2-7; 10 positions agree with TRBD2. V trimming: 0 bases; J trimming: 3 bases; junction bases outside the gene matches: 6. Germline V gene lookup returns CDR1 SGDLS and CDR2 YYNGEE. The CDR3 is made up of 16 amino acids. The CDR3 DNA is TGTGCCAGCAGCGTAGCTTGGACTAGCGGCTTCTACGAGCAGTACTTC. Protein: CASSVAWTSGFYEQYF.

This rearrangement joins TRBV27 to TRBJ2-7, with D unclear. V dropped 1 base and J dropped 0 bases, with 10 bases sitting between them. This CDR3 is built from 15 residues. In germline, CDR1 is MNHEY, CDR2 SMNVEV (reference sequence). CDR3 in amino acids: CASSLFGGNSYEQYF. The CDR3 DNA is TGTGCCAGCAGTTTATTCGGCGGCAACTCCTACGAGCAGTACTTC.

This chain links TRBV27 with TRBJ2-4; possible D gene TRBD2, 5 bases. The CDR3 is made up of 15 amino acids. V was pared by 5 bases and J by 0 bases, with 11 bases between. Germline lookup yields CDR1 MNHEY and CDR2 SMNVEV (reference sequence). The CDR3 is CASSAPSGAKNIQYF. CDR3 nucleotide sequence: TGTGCCAGCAGTGCCCCCAGCGGAGCCAAAAACATTCAGTACTTC.

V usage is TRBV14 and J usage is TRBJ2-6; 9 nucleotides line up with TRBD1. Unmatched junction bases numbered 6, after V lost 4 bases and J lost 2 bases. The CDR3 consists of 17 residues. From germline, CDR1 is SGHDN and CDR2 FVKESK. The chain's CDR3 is CASSPYRGRPGANVLTF. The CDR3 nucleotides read TGTGCCAGCAGCCCGTACAGGGGGCGGCCTGGGGCCAACGTCCTGACTTTC.

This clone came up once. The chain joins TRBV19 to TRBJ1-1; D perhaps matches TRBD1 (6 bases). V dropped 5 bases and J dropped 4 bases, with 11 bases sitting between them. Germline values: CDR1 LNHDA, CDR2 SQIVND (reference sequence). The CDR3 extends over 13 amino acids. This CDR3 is CASSLTGSTEAFF. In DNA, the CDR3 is TGTGCCAGTAGTCTTACAGGGAGCACTGAAGCTTTCTTT.

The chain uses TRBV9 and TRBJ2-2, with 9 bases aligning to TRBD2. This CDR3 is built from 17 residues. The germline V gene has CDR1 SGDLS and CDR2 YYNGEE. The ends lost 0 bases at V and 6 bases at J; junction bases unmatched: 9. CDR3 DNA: TGTGCCAGCAGCGTAGCTATGGCGGGAGGGAGGGCCGGGGAGCTGTTTTTT. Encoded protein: CASSVAMAGGRAGELFF.

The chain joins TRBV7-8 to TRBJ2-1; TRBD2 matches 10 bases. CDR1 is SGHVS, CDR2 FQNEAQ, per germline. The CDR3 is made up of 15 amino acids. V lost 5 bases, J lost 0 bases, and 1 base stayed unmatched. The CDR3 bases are TGTGCCAGCAGCCCTAGCGGGAGCTCCTACAATGAGCAGTTCTTC. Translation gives CASSPSGSSYNEQFF.

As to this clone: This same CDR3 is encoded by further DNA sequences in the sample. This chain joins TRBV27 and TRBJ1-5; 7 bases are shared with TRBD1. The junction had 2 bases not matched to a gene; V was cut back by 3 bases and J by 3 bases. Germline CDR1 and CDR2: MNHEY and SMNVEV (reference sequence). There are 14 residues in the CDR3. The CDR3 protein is CASSLTGINQPQHF. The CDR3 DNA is TGTGCCAGCAGTTTGACAGGGATCAATCAGCCCCAGCATTTT.

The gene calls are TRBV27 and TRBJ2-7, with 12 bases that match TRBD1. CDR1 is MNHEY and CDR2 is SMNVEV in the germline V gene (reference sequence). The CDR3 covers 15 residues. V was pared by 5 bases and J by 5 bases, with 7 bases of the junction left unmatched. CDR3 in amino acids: CASSPSGQGAHEQYF. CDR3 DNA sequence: TGTGCCAGCAGTCCGTCGGGACAGGGGGCCCACGAGCAGTACTTC.

In DNA form, the CDR3 reads TGTGCCAGCAGCGGCCACATGAACACTGAAGCTTTCTTT. This gives the protein CASSGHMNTEAFF. V and J are TRBV7-2 and TRBJ1-1; no definite D call. V gave up 5 bases and J gave up 0 bases, with 7 bases separating them. CDR3 size: 13 residues. Germline loops: CDR1 SGHTA, CDR2 FQGNSA.

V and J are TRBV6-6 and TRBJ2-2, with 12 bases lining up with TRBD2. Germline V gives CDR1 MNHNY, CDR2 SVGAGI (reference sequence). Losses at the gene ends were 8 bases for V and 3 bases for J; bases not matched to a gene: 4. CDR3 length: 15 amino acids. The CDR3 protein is CASVLAGGDTGELFF. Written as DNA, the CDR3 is TGTGCCAGCGTACTAGCGGGGGGAGACACCGGGGAGCTGTTTTTT.

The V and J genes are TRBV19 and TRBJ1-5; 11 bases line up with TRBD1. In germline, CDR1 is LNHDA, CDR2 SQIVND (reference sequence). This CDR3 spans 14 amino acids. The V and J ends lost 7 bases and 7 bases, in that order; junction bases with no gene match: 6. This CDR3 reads CASNTGTGGQPQHF. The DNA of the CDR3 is TGTGCCAGTAACACCGGGACAGGGGGACAGCCCCAGCATTTT.

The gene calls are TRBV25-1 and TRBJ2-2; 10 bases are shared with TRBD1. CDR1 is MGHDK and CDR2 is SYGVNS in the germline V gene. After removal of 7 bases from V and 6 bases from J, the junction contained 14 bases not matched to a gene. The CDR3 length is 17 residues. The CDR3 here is CASTRTLGQGSPGELFF. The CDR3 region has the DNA TGTGCCAGCACCCGGACCCTGGGACAGGGGTCCCCCGGGGAGCTGTTTTTT.

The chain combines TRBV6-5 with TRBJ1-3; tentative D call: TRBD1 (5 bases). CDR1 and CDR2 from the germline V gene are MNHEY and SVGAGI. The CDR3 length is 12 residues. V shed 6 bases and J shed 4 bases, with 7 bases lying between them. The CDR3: CASRGPGNTIYF. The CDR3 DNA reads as TGTGCCAGCAGGGGGCCCGGAAACACCATATATTTT.

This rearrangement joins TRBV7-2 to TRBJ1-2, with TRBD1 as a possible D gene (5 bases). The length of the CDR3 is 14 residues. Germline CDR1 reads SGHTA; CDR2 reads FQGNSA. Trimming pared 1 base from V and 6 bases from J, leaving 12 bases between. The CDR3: CASSLVGGGDGYTF. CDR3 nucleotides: TGTGCCAGCAGCTTAGTTGGTGGAGGGGATGGCTACACCTTC.

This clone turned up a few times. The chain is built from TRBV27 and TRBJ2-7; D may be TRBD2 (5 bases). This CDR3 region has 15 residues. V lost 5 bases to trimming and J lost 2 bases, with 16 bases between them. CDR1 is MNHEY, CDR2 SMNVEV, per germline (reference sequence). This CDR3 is CASSPAGISTYEQYF. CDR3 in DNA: TGTGCCAGCAGTCCAGCCGGGATCTCTACCTACGAGCAGTACTTC.

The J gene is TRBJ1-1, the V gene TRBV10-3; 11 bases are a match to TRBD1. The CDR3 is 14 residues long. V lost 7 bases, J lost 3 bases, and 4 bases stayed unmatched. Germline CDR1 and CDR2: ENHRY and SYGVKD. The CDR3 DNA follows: TGTGCCATCAAGGGACAGGGGGTCTACACTGAAGCTTTCTTT. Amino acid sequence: CAIKGQGVYTEAFF.

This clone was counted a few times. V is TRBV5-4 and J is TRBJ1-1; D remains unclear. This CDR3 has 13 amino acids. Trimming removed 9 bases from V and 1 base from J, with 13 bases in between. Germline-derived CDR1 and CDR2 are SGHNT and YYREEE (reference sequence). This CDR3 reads CATLDNPNTEAFF. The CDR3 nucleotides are TGTGCCACCCTAGATAATCCGAACACTGAAGCTTTCTTT.

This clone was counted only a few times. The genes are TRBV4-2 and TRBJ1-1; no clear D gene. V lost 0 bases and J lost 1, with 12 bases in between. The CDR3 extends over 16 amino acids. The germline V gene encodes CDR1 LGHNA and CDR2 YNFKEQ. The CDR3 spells CASSQDQARRNTEAFF. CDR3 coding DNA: TGTGCCAGCAGCCAAGATCAAGCAAGAAGGAACACTGAAGCTTTCTTT.